This T cell receptor beta chain was recorded in a study of OX40 agonist ivuxolimab in advanced cancers. Study background: Ivuxolimab was delivered to patients intravenously every 2 weeks at doses spanning 0.01 to 10 mg/kg.

Germline V lookup: CDR1 SQVTM, CDR2 ANQGSEA. V shed 7 bases, J shed 5 bases, and the junction held 8 bases outside the gene matches. The CDR3 runs to 13 residues. Profiled with immunoSEQ multiplex PCR; TCRdb holds only in-frame clones, not every one. The sample includes more than 20,000 clones, under 75% of them seen just once. Sequenced material: CD4+ or CD8+ T cells sorted from blood, taken in a trial of the OX40 agonist ivuxolimab. The sequence derives from an adult with an advanced solid tumor such as melanoma, head and neck, liver or kidney cancer. V and J are TRBV29-1 and TRBJ1-1; 9 positions match TRBD1. The DNA for the CDR3 is TGCAGCGCCGACAGGGGGGGTCGGACTGAAGCTTTCTTT. It specifies CSADRGGRTEAFF.